The 26 T cell receptor beta chains presented below share a single source sample, sequenced in a study of T-cell reconstitution after alpha-beta-depleted transplantation in children. Preparation of the TCRbeta library used unique molecular identifiers. TCRdb fed the PCR reads into MiXCR, producing one record per CDR3 protein. The table records about 400,000 distinct CDR3 sequences, 15% to 20% of them present only once. The sample here was PBMCs, mostly from graft donor cells, taken 360 days after TCRalphabeta/CD19-depleted stem cell transplant. The receptors were gathered from a boy under two years old who had a stem cell transplant for Wiskott-Aldrich syndrome, so the T cells may come from the graft donor.

This clonotype was counted between two and nine times. V is TRBV21-1 and J is TRBJ2-1; the table's D gene call, TRBD2, was not cross checked with the DNA. TRBV21-1 is a pseudogene. The CDR3 length is 16 residues. For the CDR3, the DNA is TGTGCCAGCAGCAACGTTATAGCGGGGGGTCGGAATGAGCAGTTCTTC. Its protein product is CASSNVIAGGRNEQFF.

This clonotype came up a few times. The chain carries TRBV10-3 and TRBJ2-2; 9 bases are shared with TRBD2. V was pared by 0 bases and J by 4 bases, with 9 bases of the junction left unmatched. There are 18 residues in the CDR3. The V gene's germline CDR1 is ENHRY and CDR2 SYGVKD. CDR3 sequence (DNA): TGTGCCATCAGTGAGTCGTGGAAAGCGGGAGGCCTCACCGGGGAGCTGTTTTTT. It codes for CAISESWKAGGLTGELFF.

There are many counts of this clonotype. CDR3 DNA: TGTGCCAGCAGTCCAGGCGGCTACGAGCAGTACTTC. Translating it yields CASSPGGYEQYF. J is TRBJ2-7 and V is TRBV7-2; D call uncertain. With 6 bases removed from V and 3 bases from J, the gap between germline ends came to 9 bases. Per germline, CDR1 SGHTA and CDR2 FQGNSA. This CDR3 is built from 12 residues.

The V call is TRBV7-9, the J call TRBJ1-4; D might be TRBD1 (6 bases). CDR1 is SEHNR and CDR2 is FQNEAQ in the germline V gene (reference sequence). The V gene lost 0 bases and the J gene lost 8 bases, with 10 bases spanning the gap. The CDR3 sequence is 14 residues long. CDR3 sequence: CASSLAVGAEKLFF. CDR3 coding DNA: TGTGCCAGCAGCTTAGCGGTGGGGGCAGAAAAACTGTTTTTT.

This clonotype was detected only a few times. The rearrangement joins TRBV7-9 to TRBJ2-3; no definite D call. The CDR3 covers 14 residues. Trimming left V 8 bases short and J 1 base short, with 13 bases between. The germline V gene encodes CDR1 SEHNR and CDR2 FQNEAQ (reference sequence). The CDR3 spells CASGVRARTDTQYF. The CDR3 DNA reads as TGTGCCAGCGGCGTCCGCGCCCGCACAGATACGCAGTATTTT.

This chain uses TRBV27 with TRBJ2-3; D is unresolved. V dropped 4 bases and J dropped 0 bases, with 8 bases sitting between them. Looked up from germline, CDR1 is MNHEY and CDR2 is SMNVEV (reference sequence). CDR3 length: 14 residues. CDR3 in amino acids: CASSSIASTDTQYF. The DNA for the CDR3 is TGTGCCAGCAGTTCCATAGCTAGCACAGATACGCAGTATTTT.

The rearrangement joins TRBV6-5 to TRBJ1-2, with D maybe TRBD1 (5 bases). Germline V gives CDR1 MNHEY, CDR2 SVGAGI. V shed 0 bases and J shed 2 bases, with 7 bases lying between them. This CDR3 is built from 14 residues. The CDR3 region is CASSYSGDNYGYTF. The CDR3, as DNA: TGTGCCAGCAGTTACTCAGGGGACAACTATGGCTACACCTTC.

The rearrangement links TRBV21-1 to TRBJ2-4. TRBV21-1 is tagged as a pseudogene. CDR3 length equals 16 residues. In nucleotides, the CDR3 is TGTGCCAGCAGCAAAGAAGTGGAACGGACCCAAAACATTCAGTACTTC. It codes for CASSKEVERTQNIQYF.

The V call is TRBV20-1, the J call TRBJ2-5, with D tentatively TRBD1 (6 bases). The CDR3 covers 13 residues. Germline V CDR1 and CDR2: DFQATT, SNEGSKA (reference sequence). Trimming removed 3 bases from V and 4 bases from J, with 12 bases in between. CDR3: CSASQGGVETQYF. The CDR3, as DNA: TGCAGTGCTAGCCAAGGGGGAGTAGAGACCCAGTACTTC.

V usage is TRBV6-5 and J usage is TRBJ1-1; TRBD1 matches 10 bases. The CDR3 loop spans 15 amino acids. After removal of 7 bases from V and 0 bases from J, the junction contained 5 bases not matched to a gene. Germline V gene lookup returns CDR1 MNHEY and CDR2 SVGAGI. CDR3 in DNA: TGTGCCAGCACGAGACAGGGGGCGGTGAACACTGAAGCTTTCTTT. The encoded protein is CASTRQGAVNTEAFF.

Only a few counts were recorded for this clonotype. The gene calls are TRBV4-3 and TRBJ2-7, with 8 bases lining up with TRBD2. CDR3 size: 17 residues. CDR1 and CDR2 from the germline V gene are LGHNA and YSLEER. V shed 4 bases, J shed 2 bases, and the junction held 13 bases outside the gene matches. For the CDR3, the DNA is TGCGCCAGCAGCCGGCACGGACCGGGAGGGCTGACCTACGAGCAGTACTTC. It specifies CASSRHGPGGLTYEQYF.

CDR3 region: CASSQIFFFTGEAGELFF. The CDR3 DNA reads TGCGCCAGCAGCCAAATATTCTTTTTTACAGGGGAGGCCGGGGAGCTGTTTTTT. The V call is TRBV4-3, the J call TRBJ2-2; the D gene is possibly TRBD1 (7 bases). The CDR3 has 18 amino acids. V dropped 2 bases and J dropped 6 bases, with 22 bases sitting between them. Germline CDR1 and CDR2: LGHNA and YSLEER.

The V call is TRBV5-5, the J call TRBJ2-7, with D uncertain. Germline loops: CDR1 SGHKS, CDR2 YYEKEE (reference sequence). V shed 5 bases and J shed 3 bases, with 12 bases lying between them. The CDR3 extends over 13 amino acids. The CDR3 region has the DNA TGTGCCAGCAGTCCCGTCCCTTACTACGAGCAGTACTTC. Its translation is CASSPVPYYEQYF.

The rearrangement joins TRBV27 to TRBJ2-1; 12 bases fit TRBD2. Germline V lookup: CDR1 MNHEY, CDR2 SMNVEV (reference sequence). Losses at the gene ends were 6 bases for V and 8 bases for J; bases not matched to a gene: 11. CDR3 length equals 16 residues. CDR3 loop: CASRRLAGVENYEQFF. The CDR3 coding sequence is TGTGCCAGCAGGCGACTAGCGGGAGTGGAAAATTATGAGCAGTTCTTC.

V gene TRBV6-2 or TRBV6-3 combines with J gene TRBJ2-1; TRBD1 matches at 8 bases. The trim removed 5 bases at V and 7 bases at J, leaving 10 bases unmatched. The CDR3 has 15 amino acids. Germline loops: CDR1 MNHEY, CDR2 SVGEGT. CDR3 in amino acids: CASSPGGPALNEQFF. In DNA form, the CDR3 reads TGTGCCAGCAGTCCAGGGGGCCCTGCTCTTAATGAGCAGTTCTTC.

This clonotype was seen a few times. The chain recombines TRBV6-5 with TRBJ2-7, with 9 bases identical to TRBD2. This CDR3 contains 13 residues. Germline lookup yields CDR1 MNHEY and CDR2 SVGAGI. After removal of 2 bases from V and 10 bases from J, the junction contained 6 bases not matched to a gene. DNA for the CDR3: TGTGCCAGCAGTTACAAACCTAGCGGGAAACAGTACTTC. It specifies CASSYKPSGKQYF.

This clonotype has a handful of counts. The chain has TRBV7-6 and TRBJ2-3; perhaps D is TRBD1 or TRBD2 (5 bases each). The CDR3 has 11 amino acids. Germline V gene lookup returns CDR1 SGHVS and CDR2 FNYEAQ. V shed 5 bases and J shed 9 bases, with 9 bases lying between them. The CDR3 bases are TGTGCCAGCAGCAGGGACCTCACGCAGTATTTT. Residues: CASSRDLTQYF. The full variable domain, rest sourced from reference TRBV7-6 and TRBJ2-3, is GAGVSQSPRYKVTKRGQDVALRCDPISGHVSLYWYRQALGQGPEFLTYFNYEAQQDKSGLPNDRFSAERPEGSISTLTIQRTEQRDSAMYRCASSRDLTQYFGPGTRLTVL.

Regarding this clonotype: The junction departs from germline at one end; a sequencing error may be responsible. The chain is built from TRBV5-1 and TRBJ2-4; 15 nucleotides line up with TRBD2. Looked up from germline, CDR1 is SGHRS and CDR2 is YFSETQ. The CDR3 sequence is 17 residues long. The CDR3 loop is CASSLGTSGRPIPKRNF. CDR3 bases: TGCGCCAGCAGCTTAGGGACTAGCGGGAGGCCGATCCCAAAAAGGAACTTC.

The sample holds a few counts of this clonotype. The genes are TRBV24-1 and TRBJ2-5; D might be TRBD2 (6 bases). V lost 0 bases and J 2 bases, leaving 15 bases between the germline ends. Germline V gene sequence: CDR1 KGHDR, CDR2 SFDVKD. The CDR3 length is 17 residues. The CDR3 loop reads CATSDLGRGLQQETQYF. Here the CDR3 DNA reads TGTGCCACCAGTGATTTGGGCCGGGGACTCCAACAAGAGACCCAGTACTTC.

This clonotype showed up many times. This chain joins TRBV29-1 and TRBJ2-1, with 7 bases fitting TRBD2. Unmatched junction bases numbered 19, after V lost 4 bases and J lost 10 bases. The germline gives CDR1 SQVTM, CDR2 ANQGSEA. CDR3 length: 16 amino acids. In DNA form, the CDR3 reads TGCAGCGTTGTAGGTCGGGGACTACCGATGGGGCTGGAGCAGTTCTTC. This encodes CSVVGRGLPMGLEQFF.

The rearrangement joins TRBV29-1 to TRBJ2-1; no clear D. Germline V gene sequence: CDR1 SQVTM, CDR2 ANQGSEA. The germline V and J ends were trimmed by 4 bases and 6 bases, with 7 bases remaining between them. This CDR3 contains 11 residues. CDR3 coding DNA: TGCAGCGTTGGCCTTCCCAATGAGCAGTTCTTC. It is translated as CSVGLPNEQFF.

The chain couples TRBV20-1 to TRBJ2-3; D gene uncertain. CDR1 is DFQATT, CDR2 SNEGSKA, per germline (reference sequence). V shed 1 base and J shed 0 bases, with 8 bases lying between them. The CDR3 has 14 amino acids. CDR3 DNA: TGCAGTGCTAGAGCTGGTGCTAGCACAGATACGCAGTATTTT. Its protein is CSARAGASTDTQYF.

In its sample, this clonotype was seen a few times. V is TRBV7-9 and J is TRBJ2-7; 7 bases line up with TRBD1. Germline-derived CDR1 and CDR2 are SEHNR and FQNEAQ (reference sequence). This CDR3 spans 16 amino acids. After removal of 3 bases from V and 0 bases from J, the junction contained 8 bases not matched to a gene. The CDR3 region has the DNA TGTGCCAGCAGCTTGAAGGGGCAGGGGGTCTCCTACGAGCAGTACTTC. This codes for CASSLKGQGVSYEQYF.

This clonotype was recorded at least ten times. V is TRBV6-6 and J is TRBJ2-2; D gene uncertain. This CDR3 comprises 13 residues. V was clipped by 5 bases and J by 2 bases, with 6 bases between them. Germline CDR1 reads MNHNY; CDR2 reads SVGAGI (reference sequence). CDR3 residues: CASSRGNTGELFF. The CDR3 DNA follows: TGTGCCAGCAGTAGAGGCAACACCGGGGAGCTGTTTTTT.

This clonotype was counted a few times. The chain recombines TRBV5-1 with TRBJ2-1; a possible D gene is TRBD2 (7 bases). The germline gives CDR1 SGHRS, CDR2 YFSETQ. This CDR3 has 15 amino acids. V gave up 4 bases and J gave up 5 bases, with 16 bases separating them. The CDR3 nucleotides read TGCGCCAGCAGCCCTAGGGGGGGGGATCACAATGAGCAGTTCTTC. Translated, it gives CASSPRGGDHNEQFF.

This chain's CDR3 is CSVEDPLEPLNNEQFF. For the CDR3, the DNA is TGCAGCGTTGAAGACCCCCTAGAGCCCCTTAACAATGAGCAGTTCTTC. The chain uses TRBV29-1 and TRBJ2-1; unclear D gene. The V gene lost 0 bases and the J gene lost 5 bases, with 17 bases spanning the gap. The length of the CDR3 is 16 residues. In germline, CDR1 is SQVTM, CDR2 ANQGSEA.